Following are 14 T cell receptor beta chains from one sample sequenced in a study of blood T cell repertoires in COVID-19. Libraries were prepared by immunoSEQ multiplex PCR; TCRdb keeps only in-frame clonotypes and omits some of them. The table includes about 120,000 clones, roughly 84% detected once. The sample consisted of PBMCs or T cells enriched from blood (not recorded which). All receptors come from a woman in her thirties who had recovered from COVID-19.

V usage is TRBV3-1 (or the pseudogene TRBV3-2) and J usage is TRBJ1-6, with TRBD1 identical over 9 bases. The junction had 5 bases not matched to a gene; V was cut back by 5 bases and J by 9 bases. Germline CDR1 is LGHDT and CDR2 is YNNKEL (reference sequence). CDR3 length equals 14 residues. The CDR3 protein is CASSVGQGSSPLHF. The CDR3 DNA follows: TGTGCCAGCAGCGTCGGACAGGGGTCTTCACCCCTCCACTTT.

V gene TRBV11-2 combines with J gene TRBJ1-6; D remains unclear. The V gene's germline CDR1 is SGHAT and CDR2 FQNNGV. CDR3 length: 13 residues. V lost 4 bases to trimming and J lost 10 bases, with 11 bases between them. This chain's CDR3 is CASSSIRESPLHF. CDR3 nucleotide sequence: TGTGCCAGCAGCTCCATTCGGGAATCACCCCTCCACTTT.

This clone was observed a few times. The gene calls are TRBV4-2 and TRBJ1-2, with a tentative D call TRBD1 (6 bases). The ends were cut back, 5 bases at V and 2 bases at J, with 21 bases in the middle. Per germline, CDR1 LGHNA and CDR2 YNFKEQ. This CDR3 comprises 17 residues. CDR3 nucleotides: TGTGCCAGCAGCGGGTTTGAGGGGGAACGTTGGAACTATGGCTACACCTTC. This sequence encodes CASSGFEGERWNYGYTF.

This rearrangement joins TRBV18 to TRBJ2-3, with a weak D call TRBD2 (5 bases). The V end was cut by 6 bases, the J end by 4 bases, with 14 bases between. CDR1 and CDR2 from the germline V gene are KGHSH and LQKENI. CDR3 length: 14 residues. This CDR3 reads CASSPRLAADTQYF. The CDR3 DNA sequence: TGTGCCAGCTCCCCTAGGCTAGCCGCAGATACGCAGTATTTT.

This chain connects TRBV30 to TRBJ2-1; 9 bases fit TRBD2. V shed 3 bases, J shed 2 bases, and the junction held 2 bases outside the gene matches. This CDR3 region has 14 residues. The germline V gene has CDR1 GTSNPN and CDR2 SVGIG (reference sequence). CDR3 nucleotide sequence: TGTGCCTGGAGATTAGCGGGAGCCTACAATGAGCAGTTCTTC. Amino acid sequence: CAWRLAGAYNEQFF.

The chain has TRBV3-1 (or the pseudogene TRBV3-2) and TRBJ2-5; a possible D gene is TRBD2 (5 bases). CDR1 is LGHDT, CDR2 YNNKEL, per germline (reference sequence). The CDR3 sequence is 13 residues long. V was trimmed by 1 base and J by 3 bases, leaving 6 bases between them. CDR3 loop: CASSQAGEETQYF. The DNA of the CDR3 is TGTGCCAGCAGCCAAGCCGGGGAAGAGACCCAGTACTTC.

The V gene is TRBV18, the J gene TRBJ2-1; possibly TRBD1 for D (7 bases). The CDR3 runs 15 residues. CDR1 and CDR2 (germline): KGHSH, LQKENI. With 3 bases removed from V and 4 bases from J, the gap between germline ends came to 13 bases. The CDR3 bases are TGTGCCAGCTCACCTGCGCAGGGGGGATACAATGAGCAGTTCTTC. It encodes CASSPAQGGYNEQFF.

CDR3: CAIRTTSADTQYF. CDR3 nucleotide sequence: TGTGCCATCAGGACTACCTCGGCAGATACGCAGTATTTT. The chain uses TRBV10-3 and TRBJ2-3; TRBD2 is a possible D gene (5 bases). This CDR3 has 13 amino acids. Between the trimmed V and J ends, which lost 6 bases and 4 bases, there was a span of 11 bases. Looked up from germline, CDR1 is ENHRY and CDR2 is SYGVKD.

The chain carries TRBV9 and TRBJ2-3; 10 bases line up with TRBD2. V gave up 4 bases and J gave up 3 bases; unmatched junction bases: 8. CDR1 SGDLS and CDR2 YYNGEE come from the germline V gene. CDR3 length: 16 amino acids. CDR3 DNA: TGTGCCAGCAGCCCTCGACTAGCGGGTTTAACAGATACGCAGTATTTT. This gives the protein CASSPRLAGLTDTQYF.

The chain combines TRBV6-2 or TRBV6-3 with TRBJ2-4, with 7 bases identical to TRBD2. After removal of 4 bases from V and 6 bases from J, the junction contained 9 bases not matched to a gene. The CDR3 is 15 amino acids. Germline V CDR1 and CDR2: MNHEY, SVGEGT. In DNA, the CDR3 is TGTGCCAGCAGTTCCCCAGGGAGGGGAGTAAACATTCAGTACTTC. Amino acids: CASSSPGRGVNIQYF.

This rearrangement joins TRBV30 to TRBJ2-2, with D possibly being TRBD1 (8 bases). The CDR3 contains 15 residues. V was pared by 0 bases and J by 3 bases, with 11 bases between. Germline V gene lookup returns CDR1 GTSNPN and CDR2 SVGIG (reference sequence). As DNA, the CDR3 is TGTGCCTGGAGTGTACAGGGGGGGTACACCGGGGAGCTGTTTTTT. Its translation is CAWSVQGGYTGELFF.

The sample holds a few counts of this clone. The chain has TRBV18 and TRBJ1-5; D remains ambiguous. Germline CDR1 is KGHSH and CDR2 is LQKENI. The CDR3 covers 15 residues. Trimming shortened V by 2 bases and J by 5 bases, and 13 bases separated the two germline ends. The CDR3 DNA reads TGTGCCAGCTCACCAATACAAGGCCGGGATCAGCCCCAGCATTTT. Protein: CASSPIQGRDQPQHF.

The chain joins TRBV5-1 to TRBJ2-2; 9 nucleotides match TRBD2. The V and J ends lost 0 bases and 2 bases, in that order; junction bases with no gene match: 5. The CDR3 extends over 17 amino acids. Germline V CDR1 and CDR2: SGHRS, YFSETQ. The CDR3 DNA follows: TGCGCCAGCAGCTTGGTTGCTAGCGGGACAAACACCGGGGAGCTGTTTTTT. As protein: CASSLVASGTNTGELFF. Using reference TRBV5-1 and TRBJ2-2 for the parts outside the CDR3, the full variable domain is KAGVTQTPRYLIKTRGQQVTLSCSPISGHRSVSWYQQTPGQGLQFLFEYFSETQRNKGNFPGRFSGRQFSNSRSEMNVSTLELGDSALYLCASSLVASGTNTGELFFGEGSRLTVL.

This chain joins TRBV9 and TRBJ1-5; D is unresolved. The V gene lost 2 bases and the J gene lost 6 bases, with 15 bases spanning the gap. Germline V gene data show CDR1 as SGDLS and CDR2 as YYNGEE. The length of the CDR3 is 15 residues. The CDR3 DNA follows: TGTGCCAGCAGCGTGGACGGAGGGAAAGGTCAGCCCCAGCATTTT. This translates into CASSVDGGKGQPQHF.